This T cell receptor (beta chain) was observed in a study of Ad26.COV2.S vaccination and SARS-CoV-2 variants. Overall study findings and caveats: It is possible that the TCR breadth and depth analyses underestimated the total T cell responses.

This clone was detected a few times. The antigen is unknown. The treatment: 19 received Ad26.COV2.S at low or high dose, single or two shots; about 5 received placebo; per-sample allocation not given. Samples analyzed were those drawn on day 63 after the first vaccine or placebo injection. In Boston, the donor was an adult between 18-55 years of age. The vaccine antigen was prefusion-stabilized Wuhan SARS-CoV-2 spike. The V and J ends lost 2 bases and 4 bases respectively, with 3 bases between them. Per the germline V gene, CDR1 is SGHTA and CDR2 is FQGTGA. The CDR3 length is 12 residues. This table comes from immunoSEQ multiplex PCR, and its TCRdb copy is limited to in-frame clones, with some not included. The sample carries 300,000 to 350,000 clones, 88% recorded once.

The chain uses TRBV7-3 and TRBJ1-5; D is unclear. The TCR comes from a person aged 18 to 65 who received the Ad26.COV2.S COVID-19 vaccine or a placebo. The source was peripheral blood, collected in a trial of Ad26.COV2.S vaccine versus placebo. In DNA, the CDR3 is TGTGCCAGCAGCTTAGTAAATCAGCCCCAGCATTTT. Protein sequence: CASSLVNQPQHF.